Given below is one T cell receptor (beta chain) in context. Germline-derived CDR1 and CDR2 are PRHDT and FYEKMQ (reference sequence). With V trimmed by 1 base and J by 4 bases, 4 bases remained unmatched. The CDR3 loop spans 15 amino acids. Enrolled through a virtual design, the participants were between roughly 18 and 100 years of age and came from about two dozen US areas. Self-reported history from a screening survey and questionnaire set each donor's cohort. Each recovered donor of Cohort 3 presented with two negative PCRs, clearance, or symptom resolution. As processed by the authors: Estimation of nucleated cell counts was performed using reference gene primer amplification. The assay was immunoSEQ multiplex PCR, and TCRdb's table has in-frame clones only and misses some. The V and J calls and clone size were taken over from that table, and D and trimming were inferred from the DNA. In the table there are tens of thousands of clones, 88% of which are singletons.

The entry originates in a study of blood T cell repertoires in COVID-19. This sequence originates from a woman in her thirties or forties who had recovered from COVID-19. This chain uses TRBV13 with TRBJ2-1; 7 nucleotides match TRBD1. Sequencing was performed on PBMCs or T cells enriched from blood (not recorded which). In nucleotides, the CDR3 is TGTGCCAGCAGCTTAGCAGGGGGAAAGTACAATGAGCAGTTCTTC. Amino acid sequence: CASSLAGGKYNEQFF.